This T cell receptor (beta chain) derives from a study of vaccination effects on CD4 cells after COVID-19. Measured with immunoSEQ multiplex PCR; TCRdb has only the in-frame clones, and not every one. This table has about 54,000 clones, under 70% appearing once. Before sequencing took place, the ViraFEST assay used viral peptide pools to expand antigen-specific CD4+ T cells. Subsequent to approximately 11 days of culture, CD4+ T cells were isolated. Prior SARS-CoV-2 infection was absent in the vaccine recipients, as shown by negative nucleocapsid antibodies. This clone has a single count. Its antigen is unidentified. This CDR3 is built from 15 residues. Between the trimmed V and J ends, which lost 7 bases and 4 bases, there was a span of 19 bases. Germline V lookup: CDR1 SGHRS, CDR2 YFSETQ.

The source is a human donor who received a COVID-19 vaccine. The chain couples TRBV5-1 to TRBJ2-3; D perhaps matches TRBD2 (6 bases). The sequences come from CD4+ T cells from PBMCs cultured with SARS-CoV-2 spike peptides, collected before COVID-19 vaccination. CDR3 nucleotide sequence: TGCGCCAGCTCCCGGGACGGGGAGGTTCCAGATACGCAGTATTTT. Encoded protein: CASSRDGEVPDTQYF.